This TCR beta chain was captured by sequencing in a study of T-cell reconstitution after alpha-beta-depleted transplantation in children. This CDR3 region has 13 residues. After removal of 4 bases from V and 3 bases from J, the junction contained 3 bases not matched to a gene. The germline V gene has CDR1 SEHNR and CDR2 FQNEAQ (reference sequence). TCRbeta library construction was performed incorporating unique molecular identifiers. TCRdb passed the PCR reads through MiXCR, listing each CDR3 protein once. The profile shows about 220,000 distinct CDR3 sequences, around a sixth of them singletons. This clonotype was found a few times.

This chain connects TRBV7-9 to TRBJ2-7; 7 positions agree with TRBD1. Sequenced here: PBMCs, mostly from graft donor cells, sampled 360 days after TCRalphabeta/CD19-depleted stem cell transplant. The receptor was derived from a male patient between 2 and 15 years old who had a stem cell transplant for acute lymphoblastic leukemia, so the T cells may come from the graft donor. This CDR3 is CASSWGQHYEQYF. The CDR3 DNA reads as TGTGCCAGCAGCTGGGGACAGCACTACGAGCAGTACTTC.